What follows describes a single T cell receptor (beta chain). Antigen unknown. The data belong to a study of cytomegalovirus exposure and HLA in healthy donors. Study-wide results and caveats: A cluster of highly shared sequence variants was likely a sequencing artifact. Further analysis was carried out later, and it showed several of the most significant clusters appearing linked to common viral pathogens. Serostatus for CMV was the only available immune exposure information.

PCR was performed using 60 Vbeta and 13 Jbeta primers. Profiled with immunoSEQ multiplex PCR; TCRdb holds only in-frame clones, not every one. The top ten hold 3% to 3.5% of the sample, which has 70,000 or so clones, roughly 66% seen once. Germline V lookup: CDR1 MDHEN, CDR2 SYDVKM. The CDR3 contains 15 residues. V gave up 7 bases and J gave up 11 bases; unmatched junction bases: 15. The rearrangement uses TRBV28 and TRBJ1-5; 9 bases are shared with TRBD1. Sequenced input: PBMCs. This clonotype was sampled from a woman between 50 and 59 years old in good health and CMV-seronegative. Here the CDR3 reads CASTIEGTGIIAQHF. DNA of the CDR3: TGTGCCAGCACCATAGAGGGGACAGGGATAATAGCCCAGCATTTT.